Each of the 11 T cell receptor beta chains below was sequenced from the same sample in a study of glioma-infiltrating T cells. The iRepertoire nested amplicon-rescue multiplex PCR amplified TCR alpha and beta CDR3s from RNA. MiXCR, applied by TCRdb to the multiplex PCR reads, yields one record per CDR3 protein. The profile covers 150,000 or so distinct CDR3 sequences, with more than 35% appearing a single time and about 18% taken by the ten largest. Sample: glioma tissue, nonneoplastic brain tissue, or PBMCs (not recorded which). These receptors were collected from a human donor with low-grade glioma or glioblastoma, undergoing nonglioma brain surgery, or in good health (not recorded which).

Comment on this clonotype: Given a much more abundant clone one base away, this may be a read error. The rearrangement links TRBV27 to TRBJ2-1, with D possibly TRBD2 on 5 matching bases. The CDR3 is made up of 11 amino acids. CDR1 and CDR2 (germline): MNHEY, SMNVEV (reference sequence). Between the trimmed V and J ends, which lost 8 bases and 11 bases, there was a span of 13 bases. The CDR3 reads CASGEFDKQFF. The CDR3 region has the DNA TGTGCCAGCGGGGAGTTTGATAAGCAGTTCTTC.

The rearrangement links TRBV6-1 to TRBJ2-5; D unclear. V dropped 5 bases and J dropped 6 bases, with 13 bases sitting between them. CDR1 and CDR2 (germline): MNHNS, SASEGT. The CDR3 runs 13 residues. CDR3 loop: CASSSAGLKTQYF. The CDR3 DNA sequence: TGTGCCAGCAGTTCGGCCGGGTTGAAGACCCAGTACTTC.

This clonotype came up a few times. The rearrangement uses TRBV10-3 and TRBJ1-3; D unresolved. Germline CDR1 is ENHRY and CDR2 is SYGVKD. The CDR3 contains 14 residues. The V end was cut by 3 bases, the J end by 0 bases, with 6 bases between. The CDR3 protein is CAISDSSSGNTIYF. The CDR3 DNA reads TGTGCCATCAGTGACAGTAGCTCTGGAAACACCATATATTTT.

The chain has TRBV6-2 or TRBV6-3 and TRBJ2-1; 8 bases are a match to TRBD2. The CDR3 extends over 17 amino acids. The V and J ends lost 8 bases and 9 bases, in that order; junction bases with no gene match: 21. Germline V gene data show CDR1 as MNHEY and CDR2 as SVGEGT. CDR3 DNA: TGTGCCAGCCGAAAAATGGATATCGGGAGGGCCCGCGGTGAGCAGTTCTTC. Protein: CASRKMDIGRARGEQFF.

This clonotype was detected a few times. The chain joins TRBV15 to TRBJ2-7; TRBD2 matches 7 bases. Germline trimming cut 3 bases from V and 2 bases from J; bases unmatched to any gene: 7. The CDR3 totals 15 residues. Per the germline V gene, CDR1 is LNHNV and CDR2 is YYDKDF (reference sequence). The CDR3 region is CATSREGGGPYEQYF. The CDR3 DNA follows: TGTGCCACCAGCAGGGAGGGCGGGGGTCCCTACGAGCAGTACTTC.

This clonotype has ten or more counts. This chain links TRBV6-1 with TRBJ1-6; D might be TRBD1 (6 bases). The CDR3 extends over 13 amino acids. V gave up 10 bases and J gave up 5 bases, with 12 bases separating them. CDR1 and CDR2 (germline): MNHNS, SASEGT. In DNA form, the CDR3 reads TGTGCCACCAGGACAGTGAATAATTCACCCCTCCACTTT. Translating gives CATRTVNNSPLHF.

This clonotype was detected a few times. V usage is TRBV6-6 and J usage is TRBJ2-7; 7 positions match TRBD2. Germline V gene sequence: CDR1 MNHNY, CDR2 SVGAGI (reference sequence). The trim removed 2 bases at V and 4 bases at J, leaving 5 bases unmatched. CDR3 size: 14 residues. In DNA form, the CDR3 reads TGTGCCAGCAGTTACCGACTAGCTGGGTACGAGCAGTACTTC. Its protein is CASSYRLAGYEQYF.

J is TRBJ2-7 and V is TRBV11-3; either TRBD1 or TRBD2 may supply D (5 bases each). Trimming stripped 5 bases from V and 5 bases from J, with 19 bases between. The germline CDR1 and CDR2 sequences are SGHNT and YENEEA. The CDR3 runs to 15 residues. The CDR3 nucleotides are TGTGCCAGCAGCCTCGGGACCACATCCCTTAACGAGCAGTACTTC. Translated: CASSLGTTSLNEQYF.

The chain has TRBV4-1 and TRBJ1-1, with unresolved D. The ends were cut back, 1 base at V and 3 bases at J, with 6 bases in the middle. Germline loops: CDR1 MGHRA, CDR2 YSYEKL. This CDR3 is 13 amino acids long. The CDR3 region has the DNA TGCGCCAGCAGCCAAGGGCGTTACACTGAAGCTTTCTTT. It codes for CASSQGRYTEAFF.

This clonotype was seen a handful of times. The chain's CDR3 is CASSEGQGEGETQYF. CDR3 nucleotide sequence: TGTGCCAGCAGTGAAGGTCAGGGAGAAGGGGAGACCCAGTACTTC. This sequence joins TRBV6-1 and TRBJ2-5, with D tentatively TRBD1 or TRBD2 (5 bases each). The V end lost 1 base, the J end lost 5 bases, and 14 bases lay between the germline ends. Germline V gene data show CDR1 as MNHNS and CDR2 as SASEGT. This CDR3 has 15 amino acids.

This clonotype has a count of ten or more. The chain combines TRBV20-1 with TRBJ2-7, with 11 bases that match TRBD2. The germline V gene encodes CDR1 DFQATT and CDR2 SNEGSKA (reference sequence). This CDR3 region has 14 residues. V trimming: 5 bases; J trimming: 4 bases; junction bases outside the gene matches: 7. The CDR3 region is CSAYGTSGDYEQYF. The CDR3 DNA is TGCAGTGCTTACGGGACTAGCGGAGATTACGAGCAGTACTTC.